The T cell receptor beta chain under discussion was sequenced for a study of blood T cell repertoires in COVID-19. The overall study: Sources were T cells, B-cell-depleted T cells, or PBMCs; the material itself was cDNA or gDNA.

Source study methods: Reference gene primer amplification gave estimated nucleated cell counts. This table comes from immunoSEQ multiplex PCR, and its TCRdb copy is limited to in-frame clones, with some not included. For V, J and clone size, that table is used; D and trimming come from the DNA. The sample consists of about 150,000 clones, about four fifths of them appearing once. This CDR3 is built from 13 residues. V was trimmed by 6 bases and J by 4 bases, leaving 12 bases between them. Per germline, CDR1 MNHEY and CDR2 SVGAGI. The sequencing sample was made of peripheral blood. The receptor was isolated from a woman of 80 years or more with acute or convalescent COVID-19. The chain carries TRBV6-5 and TRBJ1-2; D gene ambiguous. Written as DNA, the CDR3 is TGTGCCAGCAGAGGCGGGCCTGGCTATGGCTACACCTTC. This translates into CASRGGPGYGYTF.